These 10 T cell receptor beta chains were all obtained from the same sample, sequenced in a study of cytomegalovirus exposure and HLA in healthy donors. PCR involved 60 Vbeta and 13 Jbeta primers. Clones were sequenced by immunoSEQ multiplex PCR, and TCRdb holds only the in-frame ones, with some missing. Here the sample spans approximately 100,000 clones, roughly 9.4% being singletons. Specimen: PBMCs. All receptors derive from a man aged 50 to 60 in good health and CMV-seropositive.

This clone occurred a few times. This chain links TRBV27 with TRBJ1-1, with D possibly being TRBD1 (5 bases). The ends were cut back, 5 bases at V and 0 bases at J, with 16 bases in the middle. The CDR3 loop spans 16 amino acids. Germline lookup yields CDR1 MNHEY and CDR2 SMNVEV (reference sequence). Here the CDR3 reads CASSRGLSLMNTEAFF. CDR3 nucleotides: TGTGCCAGCAGTAGGGGCCTAAGCCTTATGAACACTGAAGCTTTCTTT.

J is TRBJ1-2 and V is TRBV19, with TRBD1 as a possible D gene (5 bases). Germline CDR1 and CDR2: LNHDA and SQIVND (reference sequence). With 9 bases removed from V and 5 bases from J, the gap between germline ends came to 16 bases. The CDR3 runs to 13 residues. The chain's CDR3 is CASIGAGIYGYTF. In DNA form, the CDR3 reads TGTGCCAGCATTGGGGCAGGGATTTATGGCTACACCTTC.

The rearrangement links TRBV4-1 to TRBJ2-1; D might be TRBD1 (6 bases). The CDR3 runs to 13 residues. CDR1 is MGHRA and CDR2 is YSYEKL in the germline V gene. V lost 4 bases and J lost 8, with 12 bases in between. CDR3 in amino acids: CASSRAKGDEQFF. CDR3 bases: TGCGCCAGCAGCCGCGCTAAGGGGGATGAGCAGTTCTTC.

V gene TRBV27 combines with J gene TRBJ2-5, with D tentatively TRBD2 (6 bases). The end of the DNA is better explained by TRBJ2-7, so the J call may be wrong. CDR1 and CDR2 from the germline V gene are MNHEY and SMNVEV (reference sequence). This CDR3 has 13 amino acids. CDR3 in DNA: TGTGCCAGCGGGGAGGAGCTCTCCTACGAGCAGTACTTC. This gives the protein CASGEELSYEQYF.

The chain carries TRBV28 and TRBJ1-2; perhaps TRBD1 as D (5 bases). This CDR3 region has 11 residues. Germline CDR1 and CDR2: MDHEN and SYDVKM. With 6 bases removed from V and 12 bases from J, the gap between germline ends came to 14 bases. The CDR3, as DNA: TGTGCCAGCAGCGCATTCAGGGAAAACACCTTC. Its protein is CASSAFRENTF.

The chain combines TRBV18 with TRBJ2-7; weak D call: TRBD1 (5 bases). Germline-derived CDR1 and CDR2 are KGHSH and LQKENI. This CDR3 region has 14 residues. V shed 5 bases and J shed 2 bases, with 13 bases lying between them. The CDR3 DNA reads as TGTGCCAGCTCAACGACAGCTACAACCTACGAGCAGTACTTC. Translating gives CASSTTATTYEQYF.

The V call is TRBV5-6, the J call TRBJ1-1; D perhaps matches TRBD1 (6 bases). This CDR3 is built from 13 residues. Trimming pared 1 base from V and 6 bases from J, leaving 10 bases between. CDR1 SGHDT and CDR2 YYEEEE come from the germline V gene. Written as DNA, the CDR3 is TGTGCCAGCAGCTTGCGTCGGACAGCTGAAGCTTTCTTT. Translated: CASSLRRTAEAFF.

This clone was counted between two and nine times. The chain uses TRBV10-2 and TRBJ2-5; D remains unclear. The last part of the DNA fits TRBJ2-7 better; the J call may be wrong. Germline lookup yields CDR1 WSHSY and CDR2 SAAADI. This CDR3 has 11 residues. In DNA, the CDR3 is TGCGCCAGCAGTGATACGTACGAGCAGTACTTC. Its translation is CASSDTYEQYF.

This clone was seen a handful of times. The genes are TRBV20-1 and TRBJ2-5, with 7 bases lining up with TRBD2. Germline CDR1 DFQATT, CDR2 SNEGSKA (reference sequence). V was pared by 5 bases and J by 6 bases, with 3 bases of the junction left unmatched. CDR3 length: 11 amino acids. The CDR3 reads CSAREEQTQYF. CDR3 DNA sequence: TGCAGTGCTCGGGAGGAACAGACCCAGTACTTC.

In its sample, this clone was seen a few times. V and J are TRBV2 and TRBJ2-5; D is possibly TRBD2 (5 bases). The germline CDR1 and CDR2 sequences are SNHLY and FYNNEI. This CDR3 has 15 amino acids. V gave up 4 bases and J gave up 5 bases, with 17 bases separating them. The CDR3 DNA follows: TGTGCCAGCAGTGCCCCCGGAGTGGGAGTTGAGACCCAGTACTTC. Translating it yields CASSAPGVGVETQYF.